Listed here are 10 T cell receptor beta chains from one sample, sequenced in a study of T cells in Graves' hyperthyroidism and ophthalmopathy. Regions amplified from RNA transcripts were the TCR beta CDR3 regions. HTBI primers were the set used in a first-round RT-PCR of the TCR CDR3. Each CDR3 protein is one row after TCRdb ran MiXCR on the multiplex PCR reads. The table includes about 370,000 distinct CDR3 sequences, around 15% detected once. Sequencing was performed on blood. The source of these receptors is a woman aged 60-70 years with Graves' ophthalmopathy.

This clonotype has ten or more counts. The V gene is TRBV30, the J gene TRBJ2-7; TRBD1 is a possible D gene (5 bases). Trimming pared 0 bases from V and 3 bases from J, leaving 9 bases between. The CDR3 runs 13 residues. In germline, CDR1 is GTSNPN, CDR2 SVGIG (reference sequence). The CDR3 nucleotides are TGTGCCTGGAGTGTAAACAGGCTCTACGAGCAGTACTTC. Its translation is CAWSVNRLYEQYF.

The genes are TRBV19 and TRBJ1-6, with a weak D call TRBD1 (5 bases). Between the trimmed V and J ends, which lost 5 bases and 9 bases, there was a span of 11 bases. CDR1 is LNHDA, CDR2 SQIVND, per germline (reference sequence). The CDR3 contains 13 residues. CDR3 sequence (DNA): TGTGCCAGTAGTCCGGGAACAGGTTCACCCCTCCACTTT. Its translation is CASSPGTGSPLHF.

This sequence joins TRBV14 and TRBJ2-7; tentative D call: TRBD2 (5 bases). This CDR3 has 15 amino acids. Germline CDR1 reads SGHDN; CDR2 reads FVKESK. V was trimmed by 4 bases and J by 5 bases, leaving 18 bases between them. In DNA form, the CDR3 reads TGTGCCAGCAGCCGATGGACCGGGGTAAAGGACGAGCAGTACTTC. It encodes CASSRWTGVKDEQYF.

In this sample, this clonotype turned up many times. This sequence joins TRBV7-3 and TRBJ2-1; D is unclear. Per germline, CDR1 SGHTA and CDR2 FQGTGA. The CDR3 consists of 14 residues. The ends were cut back, 1 base at V and 6 bases at J, with 10 bases in the middle. Here the CDR3 DNA reads TGTGCCAGCAGCTTAAAGACCTCCACCAATGAGCAGTTCTTC. Protein sequence: CASSLKTSTNEQFF.

V usage is TRBV7-2 and J usage is TRBJ2-3, with TRBD1 as a possible D gene (5 bases). The CDR3 is 15 residues long. V was pared by 1 base and J by 3 bases, with 11 bases between. CDR1 is SGHTA and CDR2 is FQGNSA in the germline V gene. This CDR3 is CASSLGWQGTDTQYF. The CDR3 DNA reads as TGTGCCAGCAGCTTAGGCTGGCAGGGTACAGATACGCAGTATTTT.

In this sample, this clonotype turned up many times. The chain employs TRBV20-1 and TRBJ2-2; 7 bases match TRBD1. Per germline, CDR1 DFQATT and CDR2 SNEGSKA (reference sequence). This CDR3 contains 15 residues. V lost 4 bases, J lost 1 base, and 6 bases stayed unmatched. The CDR3 here is CSAKRQGGNTGELFF. The CDR3 region has the DNA TGCAGTGCTAAGAGACAGGGCGGGAACACCGGGGAGCTGTTTTTT.

This clonotype was observed many times. J is TRBJ2-5 and V is TRBV28, with D possibly matching TRBD2 (5 bases). The V gene lost 2 bases and the J gene lost 2 bases, with 15 bases spanning the gap. Germline CDR1 MDHEN, CDR2 SYDVKM. The CDR3 is 16 residues long. This CDR3 is CASSLAASTRQETQYF. CDR3 sequence (DNA): TGTGCCAGCAGTTTAGCGGCTAGCACGCGTCAAGAGACCCAGTACTTC.

This clonotype occurred many times. The V and J genes are TRBV3-1 and TRBJ2-7, with D hard to call. This CDR3 has 16 amino acids. V gave up 6 bases and J gave up 0 bases, with 18 bases separating them. Germline V gene lookup returns CDR1 LGHDT and CDR2 YNNKEL (reference sequence). The CDR3 DNA sequence: TGTGCCAGCAGTGAGATACTCCGAACGAGCTCCTACGAGCAGTACTTC. This codes for CASSEILRTSSYEQYF.

In its sample, this clonotype was seen a few times. The chain employs TRBV7-8 and TRBJ2-2; TRBD1 or TRBD2 may be the D gene (6 bases each). This CDR3 spans 14 amino acids. CDR1 and CDR2 (germline): SGHVS, FQNEAQ. Trimming took off 1 base at V and 6 bases at J, with 9 bases between the two ends. CDR3 sequence: CASSLVGGPGELFF. In nucleotides, the CDR3 is TGTGCCAGCAGCTTAGTCGGGGGCCCCGGGGAGCTGTTTTTT.

This clonotype was seen ten or more times. The gene calls are TRBV2 and TRBJ1-6; maybe TRBD1 (5 bases). Germline V gene data show CDR1 as SNHLY and CDR2 as FYNNEI. Trimming shortened V by 6 bases and J by 8 bases, and 11 bases separated the two germline ends. This CDR3 has 13 amino acids. For the CDR3, the DNA is TGTGCCAGCAGACTCGGACAAGATTCACCCCTCCACTTT. Translating it yields CASRLGQDSPLHF.